The 30 T cell receptor beta chains reported below all come from one sample, sequenced in a study of blood T cell repertoires in COVID-19. The method was immunoSEQ multiplex PCR; TCRdb's version includes in-frame clones alone and lacks a portion of them. The sample includes 120,000 or so clones, over 85% of them seen just once. The sequencing input was peripheral blood. Receptors originate from a man aged 45-65 years with active COVID-19.

This chain joins TRBV6-5 and TRBJ1-5; TRBD1 aligns across 12 bases. The CDR3 runs to 14 residues. Losses at the gene ends were 6 bases for V and 7 bases for J; bases not matched to a gene: 4. Germline CDR1 and CDR2: MNHEY and SVGAGI. The CDR3 is CASSGTGGQQPQHF. CDR3 bases: TGTGCCAGCAGCGGGACAGGGGGCCAACAGCCCCAGCATTTT.

This clone was observed a handful of times. This sample includes further DNA sequences coding for the same CDR3. This chain uses TRBV7-9 with TRBJ1-5; TRBD1 agrees at 7 bases. There are 15 residues in the CDR3. CDR1 and CDR2 from the germline V gene are SEHNR and FQNEAQ (reference sequence). With 5 bases clipped from V and 1 base from J, the junction kept 5 bases outside the gene matches. This chain's CDR3 is CASSPGGTSNQPQHF. The CDR3 DNA follows: TGTGCCAGCAGCCCAGGGGGTACGAGCAATCAGCCCCAGCATTTT.

This clone came up once. V and J are TRBV24-1 and TRBJ2-1, with TRBD1 as a possible D gene (6 bases). CDR1 is KGHDR and CDR2 is SFDVKD in the germline V gene. The ends were cut back, 2 bases at V and 1 base at J, with 8 bases in the middle. The CDR3 has 15 amino acids. CDR3 residues: CATSDSGASYNEQFF. As DNA, the CDR3 is TGTGCCACCAGTGATTCAGGGGCTTCCTACAATGAGCAGTTCTTC.

CDR3 protein: CASSRTRVRTDTQYF. The DNA for the CDR3 is TGCGCCAGCAGCCGGACACGGGTGCGTACAGATACGCAGTATTTT. The chain recombines TRBV5-1 with TRBJ2-3; D may be TRBD1 (5 bases). V was cut by 4 bases and J by 3 bases, with 15 bases left in between. This CDR3 region has 15 residues. From germline, CDR1 is SGHRS and CDR2 YFSETQ.

The chain couples TRBV14 to TRBJ2-2; 10 bases fit TRBD2. CDR1 SGHDN and CDR2 FVKESK come from the germline V gene. This CDR3 is 17 amino acids long. With 6 bases clipped from V and 5 bases from J, the junction kept 12 bases outside the gene matches. Here the CDR3 DNA reads TGTGCCAGCAGATCTCACTCTAGCGGGAGTTTAACCGGGGAGCTGTTTTTT. Translating gives CASRSHSSGSLTGELFF.

This clone was observed a single time. The CDR3 reads CASSLALAGPVEQFF. CDR3 DNA: TGTGCCAGCAGCTTAGCACTAGCGGGTCCCGTTGAGCAGTTCTTC. The chain carries TRBV7-8 and TRBJ2-1; TRBD2 aligns across 9 bases. The CDR3 extends over 15 amino acids. Trimming removed 0 bases from V and 9 bases from J; junction bases left unmatched: 6. Germline CDR1 is SGHVS and CDR2 is FQNEAQ.

This rearrangement joins TRBV6-5 to TRBJ2-3; 10 bases agree with TRBD1. Per germline, CDR1 MNHEY and CDR2 SVGAGI. This CDR3 region has 13 residues. V gave up 6 bases and J gave up 4 bases; unmatched junction bases: 1. In DNA, the CDR3 is TGTGCCAGCAGGACAGGGGGCCCAGATACGCAGTATTTT. This encodes CASRTGGPDTQYF.

The CDR3 nucleotides read TGTGCCAGCAGTTACACCCCCGACAGGGTCGTAACCTCGAACACCGGGGAGCTGTTTTTT. Translation: CASSYTPDRVVTSNTGELFF. V usage is TRBV6-2 or TRBV6-3 and J usage is TRBJ2-2; 7 nucleotides match TRBD1. Germline CDR1 reads MNHEY; CDR2 reads SVGEGT. V lost 2 bases to trimming and J lost 0 bases; unmatched junction nucleotides: 15. The length of the CDR3 is 20 residues.

The genes are TRBV4-2 and TRBJ1-5; a possible D gene is TRBD1 (5 bases). Trimming stripped 0 bases from V and 4 bases from J, with 13 bases between. The germline V gene has CDR1 LGHNA and CDR2 YNFKEQ. The CDR3 consists of 16 residues. The CDR3: CASSQDSDSRNQPQHF. In DNA form, the CDR3 reads TGTGCCAGCAGCCAAGATTCTGACAGTAGGAATCAGCCCCAGCATTTT.

This clone was detected once. The chain has TRBV6-5 and TRBJ1-1, with D possibly matching TRBD1 (6 bases). The V end lost 6 bases, the J end lost 4 bases, and 15 bases lay between the germline ends. The CDR3 extends over 14 amino acids. The germline V gene encodes CDR1 MNHEY and CDR2 SVGAGI. The CDR3 sequence is CASRQDSHATEAFF. CDR3 sequence (DNA): TGTGCCAGCAGACAGGACAGTCACGCCACTGAAGCTTTCTTT.

V is TRBV18 and J is TRBJ1-1; D uncertain. Germline CDR1 reads KGHSH; CDR2 reads LQKENI. The CDR3 extends over 14 amino acids. Between the trimmed V and J ends, which lost 2 bases and 0 bases, there was a span of 7 bases. The CDR3 nucleotides read TGTGCCAGCTCACCAATAGAAATGAACACTGAAGCTTTCTTT. Amino acid sequence: CASSPIEMNTEAFF.

This chain joins TRBV15 and TRBJ2-1; TRBD2 matches 11 bases. V shed 2 bases and J 6 bases; nucleotides not matched to a gene: 9. The CDR3 extends over 17 amino acids. CDR1 is LNHNV, CDR2 YYDKDF, per germline (reference sequence). CDR3 DNA sequence: TGTGCCACCAGCAGAAAAGCGAGACTAGCGGGAACCAATGAGCAGTTCTTC. It specifies CATSRKARLAGTNEQFF.

The chain links TRBV6-4 to TRBJ2-3, with 10 bases aligning to TRBD2. CDR3 length: 15 residues. V shed 3 bases and J 1 base; nucleotides not matched to a gene: 1. CDR1 MRHNA and CDR2 SNTAGT come from the germline V gene. CDR3 coding DNA: TGTGCCAGCAGTGAAGGGACTAGCGGCACAGATACGCAGTATTTT. Translated, it gives CASSEGTSGTDTQYF.

The chain uses TRBV6-1 and TRBJ1-6; TRBD1 aligns across 7 bases. V gave up 3 bases and J gave up 10 bases; unmatched junction bases: 9. This CDR3 is built from 15 residues. Germline lookup yields CDR1 MNHNS and CDR2 SASEGT. In nucleotides, the CDR3 is TGTGCCAGCAGTGAGGCGGCAGGGGGTACGTCACCCCTCCACTTT. Amino acids: CASSEAAGGTSPLHF.

The V and J genes are TRBV30 and TRBJ2-1; D is unclear. The germline V and J ends were trimmed by 1 base and 12 bases, with 7 bases remaining between them. Looked up from germline, CDR1 is GTSNPN and CDR2 is SVGIG (reference sequence). CDR3 length equals 10 residues. The CDR3 protein is CAWSGAGQFF. The CDR3 DNA reads as TGTGCCTGGAGTGGTGCAGGGCAGTTCTTC.

This sequence joins TRBV7-8 and TRBJ1-2; TRBD1 matches 11 bases. V shed 5 bases and J 2 bases; nucleotides not matched to a gene: 16. CDR3 size: 19 residues. CDR1 is SGHVS, CDR2 FQNEAQ, per germline. The CDR3 sequence: CASSPEGQGVSYLNYGYTF. For the CDR3, the DNA is TGTGCCAGCAGCCCAGAGGGACAGGGGGTATCATACCTAAACTATGGCTACACCTTC.

CDR3 nucleotides: TGTGCCACCGCCGGGGGGGCCAACACCGGGGAGCTGTTTTTT. Translated, it gives CATAGGANTGELFF. V is TRBV24-1 and J is TRBJ2-2; 8 bases fit TRBD2. The germline V gene encodes CDR1 KGHDR and CDR2 SFDVKD. There are 14 residues in the CDR3. V shed 9 bases and J 2 bases; nucleotides not matched to a gene: 4.

The chain carries TRBV11-2 and TRBJ2-3, with D perhaps TRBD2 (5 bases). This CDR3 has 12 residues. The germline V gene has CDR1 SGHAT and CDR2 FQNNGV. V lost 3 bases and J 8 bases, leaving 9 bases between the germline ends. The CDR3 DNA reads as TGTGCCAGCAGCTTCCGGGAAGGTACGCAGTATTTT. It encodes CASSFREGTQYF.

The chain joins TRBV12-3 or TRBV12-4 to TRBJ1-1; possible D gene TRBD1, 5 bases. V was clipped by 6 bases and J by 11 bases, with 16 bases between them. CDR3 size: 12 residues. The CDR3 loop reads CASSKRAGDAFF. The CDR3 DNA reads TGTGCCAGCAGCAAAAGGGCGGGGGACGCTTTCTTT.

The rearrangement joins TRBV5-4 to TRBJ2-6; D is unclear. Germline loops: CDR1 SGHNT, CDR2 YYREEE (reference sequence). Trimming cost V 2 bases and J 4 bases, with 7 bases left between them. This CDR3 region has 14 residues. CDR3 sequence reads: CASSLPRGANVLTF. DNA of the CDR3: TGTGCCAGCAGCTTACCCAGGGGGGCCAACGTCCTGACTTTC.

This chain links TRBV27 with TRBJ2-7, with 9 bases identical to TRBD2. Germline CDR1 is MNHEY and CDR2 is SMNVEV (reference sequence). V gave up 1 base and J gave up 0 bases; unmatched junction bases: 10. CDR3 size: 18 residues. The DNA for the CDR3 is TGTGCCAGCAGTTTATTAAGCTCTAGCGGGGCTAGCTCCTACGAGCAGTACGTC. The encoded protein is CASSLLSSSGASSYEQYV.

This clone appeared once. This sequence joins TRBV5-1 and TRBJ2-7, with TRBD2 identical over 7 bases. The V segment lost 0 bases and the J segment 0 bases; nucleotides outside the gene matches: 6. The CDR3 has 16 amino acids. The germline V gene encodes CDR1 SGHRS and CDR2 YFSETQ. The CDR3 loop is CASSLGGAGSSYEQYV. CDR3 bases: TGCGCCAGCAGCTTGGGGGGAGCGGGGAGCTCCTACGAGCAGTACGTC.

This clone was seen just once. This chain joins TRBV19 and TRBJ2-3, with 10 bases lining up with TRBD2. CDR1 and CDR2 (germline): LNHDA, SQIVND (reference sequence). The trim removed 4 bases at V and 1 base at J, leaving 11 bases unmatched. The length of the CDR3 is 18 residues. The CDR3 is CASSRNPPTSGRTDTQYF. CDR3 DNA: TGTGCCAGTAGTAGAAACCCCCCGACTAGCGGGCGCACAGATACGCAGTATTTT.

V and J are TRBV6-5 and TRBJ2-2; possibly TRBD2 for D (6 bases). V lost 6 bases, J lost 5 bases, and 10 bases lay in between. This CDR3 is 13 amino acids long. Per germline, CDR1 MNHEY and CDR2 SVGAGI. CDR3 protein: CASRRAGTGELFF. The CDR3 nucleotides are TGTGCCAGCAGGAGGGCGGGGACCGGGGAGCTGTTTTTT.

The V gene is TRBV18, the J gene TRBJ1-5; TRBD1 is a possible D gene (5 bases). The CDR3 length is 15 residues. V was clipped by 3 bases and J by 7 bases, with 16 bases between them. Germline lookup yields CDR1 KGHSH and CDR2 LQKENI. DNA of the CDR3: TGTGCCAGCTCACCCGCTTCAGGGCAGAGGCAGCCCCAGCATTTT. This codes for CASSPASGQRQPQHF.

CDR3 loop: CASSPFQLAGTKETQYF. The CDR3 DNA sequence: TGTGCCAGCAGCCCCTTCCAACTAGCGGGTACCAAAGAGACCCAGTACTTC. The rearrangement uses TRBV7-6 and TRBJ2-5, with 9 nucleotides matching TRBD2. Unmatched junction bases numbered 13, after V lost 5 bases and J lost 3 bases. The CDR3 covers 17 residues. Germline values: CDR1 SGHVS, CDR2 FNYEAQ.

The CDR3 region is CASSARGSQARTDTQYF. The CDR3 DNA reads as TGTGCCAGCAGTGCACGAGGGTCGCAGGCCCGCACAGATACGCAGTATTTT. V gene TRBV2 combines with J gene TRBJ2-3; TRBD2 is a possible D gene (5 bases). V dropped 4 bases and J dropped 1 base, with 18 bases sitting between them. This CDR3 comprises 17 residues. Per germline, CDR1 SNHLY and CDR2 FYNNEI.

The rearrangement joins TRBV7-9 to TRBJ2-5; 8 nucleotides line up with TRBD1. Trimming at V came to 5 bases and at J to 4 bases, leaving 6 bases not matched to a gene. CDR3 length equals 14 residues. Germline V lookup: CDR1 SEHNR, CDR2 FQNEAQ (reference sequence). The CDR3 is CASSGDTGGETQYF. In nucleotides, the CDR3 is TGTGCCAGCAGCGGAGATACAGGGGGAGAGACCCAGTACTTC.

This rearrangement joins TRBV19 to TRBJ2-3; TRBD1 agrees at 10 bases. CDR1 is LNHDA and CDR2 is SQIVND in the germline V gene (reference sequence). With V trimmed by 7 bases and J by 2 bases, 6 bases remained unmatched. CDR3 length: 15 amino acids. The CDR3 protein is CASTPGQGNTDTQYF. For the CDR3, the DNA is TGTGCCAGTACCCCGGGACAGGGGAACACAGATACGCAGTATTTT. Full variable domain (outside the CDR3, taken from reference TRBV19 and TRBJ2-3): DGGITQSPKYLFRKEGQNVTLSCEQNLNHDAMYWYRQDPGQGLRLIYYSQIVNDFQKGDIAEGYSVSREKKESFPLTVTSAQKNPTAFYLCASTPGQGNTDTQYFGPGTRLTVL.

V is TRBV5-8 and J is TRBJ2-7; 7 bases are a match to TRBD2. The CDR3 loop spans 12 amino acids. Germline V lookup: CDR1 SGHTS, CDR2 YDEGEE. Losses at the gene ends were 4 bases for V and 3 bases for J; bases not matched to a gene: 1. The CDR3 bases are TGTGCCAGCAGCCGGACTAGCTACGAGCAGTACGTC. The encoded protein is CASSRTSYEQYV.